This is a list of T cell receptor beta chains from one sample in a study of neoadjuvant nivolumab and ipilimumab in lung cancer. Repertoires were generated with immunoSEQ multiplex PCR, while TCRdb's copy carries only in-frame clones and drops some. The sample has 30,000 to 35,000 clones; about nine tenths are singletons. The material sequenced was peripheral blood, taken after neoadjuvant nivolumab, alone or with ipilimumab, at or shortly before surgery. These receptor sequences come from an adult with non-small cell lung cancer. The CDR3 runs from the conserved cysteine through the conserved F or W. The D gene is left open where the match is weak.

D gene: TRBD2
V gene: TRBV4-2
CDR3 protein: CASRGLGGGAFGTDTQYF

D gene: -
V gene: TRBV7-9
CDR3 protein: CASSLGRWNTEAFF

D gene: -
V gene: TRBV7-2
CDR3 protein: CASSGGFSYNEQFF

D gene: -
V gene: TRBV19
CDR3 protein: CASSPSLISPLHF

D gene: -
V gene: TRBV5-1
CDR3 protein: CASSLGQGWTYEQYF

D gene: TRBD1
V gene: TRBV5-4
CDR3 protein: CASSLERGQTNEQFF

D gene: -
V gene: TRBV4-2
CDR3 protein: CASSLSQRSTEAFF

D gene: -
V gene: TRBV5-1
CDR3 protein: CASSFSSGTVKNTEAFF

D gene: -
V gene: TRBV7-9
CDR3 protein: CASSSGQFQETQYF

D gene: -
V gene: TRBV9
CDR3 protein: CASSGAVNTEAFF

D gene: TRBD2
V gene: TRBV7-9
CDR3 protein: CASTAGGGLETQYF

D gene: -
V gene: TRBV18
CDR3 protein: CASSGVSGSFYEQYF

D gene: -
V gene: TRBV10-3
CDR3 protein: CAISVPGMEQYF

D gene: -
V gene: TRBV18
CDR3 protein: CASSPTARGNTIYF

D gene: TRBD1
V gene: TRBV6-1
CDR3 protein: CASTSDRGIQETQYF

D gene: TRBD1
V gene: TRBV11-3
CDR3 protein: CASSSRTGGSDTQYF

D gene: TRBD2
V gene: TRBV10-1
CDR3 protein: CASSESTSGAQETQYF

D gene: -
V gene: TRBV10-3
CDR3 protein: CAISEKRTASYEQYF

D gene: TRBD1
V gene: TRBV5-1
CDR3 protein: CASSLWTGAYEQYF

D gene: -
V gene: TRBV15
CDR3 protein: CATSRANPGANVLTF

D gene: TRBD1
V gene: TRBV19
CDR3 protein: CASSIGTGQVGEQFF

D gene: TRBD2
V gene: TRBV29-1
CDR3 protein: CSVEGDTSGGATDTQYF

D gene: -
V gene: TRBV11-2
CDR3 protein: CASSLWLSYEQYF

D gene: -
V gene: TRBV6-5
CDR3 protein: CASSYDSGNSPLHF

D gene: -
V gene: TRBV6-4
CDR3 protein: CASSLSGGHTEAFF

D gene: -
V gene: TRBV6-6
CDR3 protein: CASSPFGWHTEAFF

D gene: -
V gene: TRBV6-6
CDR3 protein: CASAGHRSYEQYF

D gene: -
V gene: TRBV5-6
CDR3 protein: CASSLVGETQYF

D gene: -
V gene: TRBV6-1
CDR3 protein: CASSEVGGETQYF

D gene: -
V gene: TRBV2
CDR3 protein: CASSVYGEQYF

D gene: -
V gene: TRBV5-4
CDR3 protein: CASSLVGAANTEAFF

D gene: -
V gene: TRBV9
CDR3 protein: CASSVRGTNTEAFF

D gene: TRBD2
V gene: TRBV7-3
CDR3 protein: CASSPGGNNEQFF

D gene: -
V gene: TRBV18
CDR3 protein: CASSPYRENTEAFF

D gene: -
V gene: TRBV29-1
CDR3 protein: CSATTHEGQPQHF

D gene: -
V gene: TRBV19
CDR3 protein: CASSIDTSYEQYF

D gene: -
V gene: TRBV18
CDR3 protein: CASSQQGITGELFF

D gene: -
V gene: TRBV18
CDR3 protein: CASSPPQSYEQYF

D gene: -
V gene: TRBV5-5
CDR3 protein: CASSLEGGNQPQHF

D gene: -
V gene: TRBV6-5
CDR3 protein: CASSLIAGELFF

D gene: TRBD2
V gene: TRBV7-9
CDR3 protein: CASSLGVSLAGGVFDEQYF

D gene: -
V gene: TRBV9
CDR3 protein: CASSVAGLDWAKNIQYF

D gene: -
V gene: TRBV29-1
CDR3 protein: CSVGDIGELFF

D gene: -
V gene: TRBV11-2
CDR3 protein: CASSLFEKLFF

D gene: TRBD2
V gene: TRBV7-9
CDR3 protein: CASSVGLAANTGELFF

D gene: -
V gene: TRBV15
CDR3 protein: CATSRVSNRVAEAFF

D gene: -
V gene: TRBV5-4
CDR3 protein: CASSLAGGAEAFF